These 21 T cell receptor beta chains share one sample of origin, sequenced in a study of resident and recirculating memory T cells in vitiligo. The table came from immunoSEQ multiplex PCR; TCRdb's copy has only in-frame clones and leaves some out. This sample yields 39,000 or so clones, of which approximately 91% are seen a single time; over 3.5% belongs to the top ten. Sequenced material: blood. These receptors all come from a male donor with vitiligo.

The chain couples TRBV18 to TRBJ1-3; 9 bases are a match to TRBD1. J was trimmed by 1 base and V by 4 bases; bases with no gene match: 8. This CDR3 spans 17 amino acids. Per the germline V gene, CDR1 is KGHSH and CDR2 is LQKENI. The CDR3 nucleotides read TGTGCCAGCTCACTCAATCCCGGGACAGGGTCTGGAAACACCATATATTTT. Protein sequence: CASSLNPGTGSGNTIYF.

V usage is TRBV7-2 and J usage is TRBJ1-2; D is unresolved. The CDR3 length is 15 residues. V was shortened by 0 bases and J by 4 bases, with 12 bases between the two germline ends. Germline CDR1 reads SGHTA; CDR2 reads FQGNSA. The CDR3 loop reads CASSLALRATYGYTF. The DNA of the CDR3 is TGTGCCAGCAGCTTAGCGCTAAGAGCCACCTATGGCTACACCTTC.

The chain has TRBV5-5 and TRBJ1-6, with 7 bases fitting TRBD1. The V gene's germline CDR1 is SGHKS and CDR2 YYEKEE (reference sequence). The CDR3 length is 15 residues. The J segment lost 6 bases and the V segment lost 4 bases, leaving 7 bases of the junction unmatched. The CDR3 loop is CASSPGDRVNSPLHF. As DNA, the CDR3 is TGTGCCAGCAGCCCCGGGGACAGAGTTAATTCACCCCTCCACTTT.

The rearrangement links TRBV5-1 to TRBJ2-7; no firm D call. Trimming stripped 0 bases from V and 3 bases from J, with 10 bases between. The CDR3 runs to 14 residues. In germline, CDR1 is SGHRS, CDR2 YFSETQ. This CDR3 is CASSLVMGHYEQYF. As DNA, the CDR3 is TGCGCCAGCAGCTTGGTAATGGGCCACTACGAGCAGTACTTC.

The gene calls are TRBV7-9 and TRBJ1-5, with TRBD1 as a possible D gene (6 bases). This CDR3 comprises 14 residues. The ends were cut back, 1 base at V and 4 bases at J, with 8 bases in the middle. Germline V gives CDR1 SEHNR, CDR2 FQNEAQ (reference sequence). The CDR3: CASSLDGTNQPQHF. DNA for the CDR3: TGTGCCAGCAGCTTAGATGGGACAAATCAGCCCCAGCATTTT.

The rearrangement joins TRBV9 to TRBJ2-3; 9 positions match TRBD1. The V segment lost 4 bases and the J segment 2 bases; nucleotides outside the gene matches: 8. CDR3 length equals 16 residues. The germline CDR1 and CDR2 sequences are SGDLS and YYNGEE. The CDR3, as DNA: TGTGCCAGCAGCCCCATACAGGGGGCCACCACAGATACGCAGTATTTT. As protein: CASSPIQGATTDTQYF.

This chain connects TRBV13 to TRBJ1-1; D is ambiguous. V lost 2 bases and J 6 bases, leaving 13 bases between the germline ends. The germline V gene has CDR1 PRHDT and CDR2 FYEKMQ (reference sequence). This CDR3 comprises 14 residues. The CDR3 DNA is TGTGCCAGCAGCTTAACGGGAGCTAGCGCTGAAGCTTTCTTT. Translated, it gives CASSLTGASAEAFF.

The CDR3 loop is CASSKPTRRGLCEAFF. The DNA for the CDR3 is TGTGCCAGCAGCAAACCCACGCGGAGGGGCCTATGTGAAGCTTTCTTT. The chain has TRBV21-1 and TRBJ1-1. TRBV21-1 is a pseudogene. The CDR3 consists of 16 residues.

V is TRBV5-1 and J is TRBJ2-3; no firm D call. CDR3 length equals 13 residues. With 0 bases removed from V and 3 bases from J, the gap between germline ends came to 5 bases. Germline V gene lookup returns CDR1 SGHRS and CDR2 YFSETQ. The DNA of the CDR3 is TGCGCCAGCAGCTTGGTGACAACAGATACGCAGTATTTT. Protein: CASSLVTTDTQYF.

The chain combines TRBV18 with TRBJ1-5; D may be TRBD1 (5 bases). Germline CDR1 KGHSH, CDR2 LQKENI. V gave up 2 bases and J gave up 4 bases, with 24 bases separating them. The CDR3 sequence is 19 residues long. The CDR3 loop reads CASSPGMRGGGVANQPQHF. The CDR3 coding sequence is TGTGCCAGCTCACCAGGTATGAGGGGCGGAGGGGTAGCAAATCAGCCCCAGCATTTT. The full variable domain, with the rest looked up from reference TRBV18 and TRBJ1-5, is NAGVMQNPRHLVRRRGQEARLRCSPMKGHSHVYWYRQLPEEGLKFMVYLQKENIIDESGMPKERFSAEFPKEGPSILRIQQVVRGDSAAYFCASSPGMRGGGVANQPQHFGDGTRLSIL.

The V and J genes are TRBV4-1 and TRBJ2-1; unclear D gene. Trimming removed 2 bases from V and 0 bases from J, with 20 bases in between. The CDR3 sequence is 19 residues long. Germline CDR1 MGHRA, CDR2 YSYEKL. The CDR3 sequence: CASSQTGLRGSVSYNEQFF. CDR3 nucleotides: TGCGCCAGCAGCCAAACCGGTTTAAGAGGAAGTGTCTCCTACAATGAGCAGTTCTTC.

The CDR3 reads CASSLNPGFGTEAFF. In DNA form, the CDR3 reads TGTGCCAGCAGCTTAAATCCAGGGTTTGGCACTGAAGCTTTCTTT. The chain recombines TRBV5-8 with TRBJ1-1; a possible D gene is TRBD1 (5 bases). CDR1 SGHTS and CDR2 YDEGEE come from the germline V gene. The V end was cut by 2 bases, the J end by 4 bases, with 15 bases between. The CDR3 has 15 amino acids.

V is TRBV4-2 and J is TRBJ1-2; unclear D gene. Germline lookup yields CDR1 LGHNA and CDR2 YNFKEQ. The CDR3 is made up of 17 amino acids. V was pared by 1 base and J by 4 bases, with 19 bases between. CDR3 coding DNA: TGTGCCAGCAGCCAAGGTCCCGTCGGTCACCCGCCCTATGGCTACACCTTC. Translated, it gives CASSQGPVGHPPYGYTF.

This rearrangement joins TRBV27 to TRBJ2-2, with D possibly being TRBD2 (6 bases). V lost 8 bases to trimming and J lost 3 bases, with 13 bases between them. The CDR3 totals 14 residues. The germline V gene encodes CDR1 MNHEY and CDR2 SMNVEV (reference sequence). The CDR3 DNA follows: TGTGCCAGCGTCGGGACTCCTTACACCGGGGAGCTGTTTTTT. It encodes CASVGTPYTGELFF.

The chain combines TRBV4-3 with TRBJ2-2, with D perhaps matching TRBD1 (6 bases). CDR3 length: 15 amino acids. Germline lookup yields CDR1 LGHNA and CDR2 YSLEER. Trimming stripped 1 base from V and 5 bases from J, with 11 bases between. CDR3 bases: TGCGCCAGCAGCCAAGCCAGGCAGGGGACCGGGGAGCTGTTTTTT. This translates into CASSQARQGTGELFF.

This clone was detected once. The chain carries TRBV19 and TRBJ1-1; 8 bases align to TRBD1. Losses at the gene ends were 6 bases for V and 10 bases for J; bases not matched to a gene: 10. The CDR3 totals 13 residues. Germline loops: CDR1 LNHDA, CDR2 SQIVND (reference sequence). The CDR3 loop is CASRATGVLRAFF. The CDR3 DNA reads as TGTGCCAGTAGAGCGACAGGGGTGTTGCGAGCTTTCTTT.

The rearrangement links TRBV2 to TRBJ2-3, with 13 bases matching TRBD2. V was pared by 8 bases and J by 5 bases, with 7 bases of the junction left unmatched. The length of the CDR3 is 15 residues. Germline V lookup: CDR1 SNHLY, CDR2 FYNNEI. The CDR3: CASEGLAGKGDTQYF. The DNA of the CDR3 is TGTGCCAGCGAGGGACTAGCGGGGAAGGGAGATACGCAGTATTTT.

The rearrangement links TRBV5-1 to TRBJ1-1; 7 positions agree with TRBD1. The CDR3 has 15 residues. V was pared by 1 base and J by 2 bases, with 5 bases of the junction left unmatched. Germline lookup yields CDR1 SGHRS and CDR2 YFSETQ. This CDR3 is CASSLRGGGNTEAFF. The CDR3 DNA reads TGCGCCAGCAGCTTGAGAGGGGGCGGCAACACTGAAGCTTTCTTT.

The CDR3 loop is CATQGQINEKLFF. For the CDR3, the DNA is TGTGCCACCCAGGGACAGATCAATGAAAAACTGTTTTTT. The chain combines TRBV6-1 with TRBJ1-4, with TRBD1 identical over 7 bases. The ends lost 10 bases at V and 5 bases at J; junction bases unmatched: 7. The germline gives CDR1 MNHNS, CDR2 SASEGT. The CDR3 extends over 13 amino acids.

V usage is TRBV30 and J usage is TRBJ1-2; D is unclear. CDR3 length equals 11 residues. In germline, CDR1 is GTSNPN, CDR2 SVGIG (reference sequence). V lost 5 bases, J lost 4 bases, and 8 bases lay in between. Here the CDR3 reads CAWGTVYGYTF. The CDR3 DNA reads as TGTGCCTGGGGAACAGTCTATGGCTACACCTTC.

The chain joins TRBV18 to TRBJ2-5; a weak D match, TRBD1 (5 bases). This CDR3 has 17 amino acids. Trimming stripped 3 bases from V and 0 bases from J, with 17 bases between. Germline V CDR1 and CDR2: KGHSH, LQKENI. The CDR3 loop is CASSPLGPGTDQETQYF. CDR3 nucleotides: TGTGCCAGCTCACCGTTGGGGCCAGGCACCGACCAAGAGACCCAGTACTTC.